This T cell receptor (beta chain) stems from a study of shared clonotypes between healthy human individuals. TCRdb's table, derived via immunoSEQ multiplex PCR, lists solely in-frame clones and lacks some. The sample holds 2 million to 3 million clones; 90% to 95% are singletons and the top ten take roughly 0.15%. The CDR3 contains 12 residues. Germline V lookup: CDR1 SNHLY, CDR2 FYNNEI. Trimming took off 6 bases at V and 5 bases at J, with 11 bases between the two ends. This clone appeared once. The antigen is undetermined. Study-wide points: The genetic and exposure-history diversity represented was limited by few donors.

V is TRBV2 and J is TRBJ2-7, with a tentative D call TRBD1 (6 bases). What was sequenced was naive CD4+ T cells sorted from blood. Subset of the sample: CD45RA+ positively selected. The clonotype originates from a man aged 18 to 35 in good health. As DNA, the CDR3 is TGTGCCAGCAGACAGGGTTTCAACGAGCAGTACTTC. It specifies CASRQGFNEQYF. Variable domain in full (rest from reference TRBV2 and TRBJ2-7): EPEVTQTPSHQVTQMGQEVILRCVPISNHLYFYWYRQILGQKVEFLVSFYNNEISEKSEIFDDQFSVERPDGSNFTLKIRSTKLEDSAMYFCASRQGFNEQYFGPGTRLTVT.